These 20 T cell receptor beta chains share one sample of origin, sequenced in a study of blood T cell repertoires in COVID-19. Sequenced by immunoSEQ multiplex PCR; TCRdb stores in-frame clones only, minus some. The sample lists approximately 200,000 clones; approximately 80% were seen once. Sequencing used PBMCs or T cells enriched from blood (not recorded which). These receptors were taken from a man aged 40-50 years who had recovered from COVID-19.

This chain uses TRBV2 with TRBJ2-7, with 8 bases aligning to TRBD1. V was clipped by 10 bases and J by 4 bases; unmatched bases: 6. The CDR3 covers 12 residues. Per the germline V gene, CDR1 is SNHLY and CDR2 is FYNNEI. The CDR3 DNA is TGTGCCATCCTACAGGGGGGATACGAGCAGTACTTC. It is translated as CAILQGGYEQYF.

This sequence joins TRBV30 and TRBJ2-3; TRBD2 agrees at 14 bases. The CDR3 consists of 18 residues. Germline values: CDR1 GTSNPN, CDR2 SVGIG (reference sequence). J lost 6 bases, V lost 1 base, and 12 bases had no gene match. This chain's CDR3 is CAWSGTLGTSGSLDTQYF. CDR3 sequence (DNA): TGTGCCTGGAGTGGGACCCTGGGGACTAGCGGGAGTTTGGATACGCAGTATTTT. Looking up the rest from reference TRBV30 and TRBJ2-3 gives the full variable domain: SQTIHQWPATLVQPVGSPLSLECTVEGTSNPNLYWYRQAAGRGLQLLFYSVGIGQISSEVPQNLSASRPQDRQFILSSKKLLLSDSGFYLCAWSGTLGTSGSLDTQYFGPGTRLTVL.

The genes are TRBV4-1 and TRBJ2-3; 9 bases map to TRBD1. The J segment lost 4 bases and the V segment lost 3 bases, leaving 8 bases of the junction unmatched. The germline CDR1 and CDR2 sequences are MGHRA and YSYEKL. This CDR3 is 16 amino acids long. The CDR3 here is CASSHLDRGGPDTQYF. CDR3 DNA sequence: TGCGCCAGCAGCCACTTGGACAGGGGTGGCCCAGATACGCAGTATTTT.

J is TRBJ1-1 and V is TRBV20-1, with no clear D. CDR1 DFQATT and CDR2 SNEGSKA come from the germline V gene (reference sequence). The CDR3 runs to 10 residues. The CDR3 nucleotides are TGCAGGGGAGTGCGCACTGAAGCTTTCTTT. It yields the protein CRGVRTEAFF.

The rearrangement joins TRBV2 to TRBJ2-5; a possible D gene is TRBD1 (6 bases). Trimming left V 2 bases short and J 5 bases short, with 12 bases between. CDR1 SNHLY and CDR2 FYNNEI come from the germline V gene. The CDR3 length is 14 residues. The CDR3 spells CASSEQGPQETQYF. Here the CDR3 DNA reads TGTGCCAGCAGTGAACAGGGGCCGCAGGAGACCCAGTACTTC. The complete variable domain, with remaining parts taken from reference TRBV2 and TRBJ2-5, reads EPEVTQTPSHQVTQMGQEVILRCVPISNHLYFYWYRQILGQKVEFLVSFYNNEISEKSEIFDDQFSVERPDGSNFTLKIRSTKLEDSAMYFCASSEQGPQETQYFGPGTRLLVL.

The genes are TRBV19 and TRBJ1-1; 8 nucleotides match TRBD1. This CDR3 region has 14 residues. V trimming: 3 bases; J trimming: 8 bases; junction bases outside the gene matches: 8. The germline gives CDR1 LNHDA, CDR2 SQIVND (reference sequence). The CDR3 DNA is TGTGCCAGTAGTATTAACCCCGGGACAGGAGAAGCTTTCTTT. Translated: CASSINPGTGEAFF.

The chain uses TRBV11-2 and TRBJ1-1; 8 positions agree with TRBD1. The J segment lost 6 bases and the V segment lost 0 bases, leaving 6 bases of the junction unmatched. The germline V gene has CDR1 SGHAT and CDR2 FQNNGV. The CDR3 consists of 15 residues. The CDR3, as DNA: TGTGCCAGCAGCTTAGAGGCAGGGGGCATCTCTGAAGCTTTCTTT. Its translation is CASSLEAGGISEAFF.

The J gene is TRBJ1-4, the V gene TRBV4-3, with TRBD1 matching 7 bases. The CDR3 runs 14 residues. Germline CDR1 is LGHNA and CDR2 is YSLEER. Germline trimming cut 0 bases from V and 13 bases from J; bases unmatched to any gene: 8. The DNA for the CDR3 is TGCGCCAGCAGCCAAGAACAATGGGACAGACGACTGTTTTTT. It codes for CASSQEQWDRRLFF.

As DNA, the CDR3 is TGCAGCGTTGGGGCTGAGAACACTGAAGCTTTCTTT. Residues: CSVGAENTEAFF. The V and J genes are TRBV29-1 and TRBJ1-1; no reliable D call. V lost 4 bases to trimming and J lost 1 base, with 7 bases between them. The CDR3 consists of 12 residues. In germline, CDR1 is SQVTM, CDR2 ANQGSEA.

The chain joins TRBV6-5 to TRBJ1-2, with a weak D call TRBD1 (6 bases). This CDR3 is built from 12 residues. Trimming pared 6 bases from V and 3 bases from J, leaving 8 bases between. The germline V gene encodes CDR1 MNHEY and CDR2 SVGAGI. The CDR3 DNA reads TGTGCCAGCAGCAGGGGTGACTATGGCTACACCTTC. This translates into CASSRGDYGYTF.

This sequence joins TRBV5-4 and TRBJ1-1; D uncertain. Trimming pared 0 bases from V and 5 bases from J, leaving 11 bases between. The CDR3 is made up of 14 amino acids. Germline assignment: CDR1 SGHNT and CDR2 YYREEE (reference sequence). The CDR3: CASSLERGGTEAFF. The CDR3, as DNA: TGTGCCAGCAGCTTGGAACGGGGAGGAACTGAAGCTTTCTTT.

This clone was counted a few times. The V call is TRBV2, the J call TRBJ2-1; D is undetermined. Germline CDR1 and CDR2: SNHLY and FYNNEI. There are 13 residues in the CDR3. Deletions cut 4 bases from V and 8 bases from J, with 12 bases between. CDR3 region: CASSGAYNHEQFF. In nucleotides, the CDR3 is TGTGCCAGCAGTGGGGCTTACAACCATGAGCAGTTCTTC. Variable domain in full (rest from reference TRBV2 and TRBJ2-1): EPEVTQTPSHQVTQMGQEVILRCVPISNHLYFYWYRQILGQKVEFLVSFYNNEISEKSEIFDDQFSVERPDGSNFTLKIRSTKLEDSAMYFCASSGAYNHEQFFGPGTRLTVL.

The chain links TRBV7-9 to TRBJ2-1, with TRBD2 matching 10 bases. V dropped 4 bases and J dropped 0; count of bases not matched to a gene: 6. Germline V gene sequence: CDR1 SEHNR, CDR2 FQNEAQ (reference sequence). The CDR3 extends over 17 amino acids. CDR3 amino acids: CASSSRTSGSSYNEQFF. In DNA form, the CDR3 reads TGTGCCAGCAGCTCGAGGACTAGCGGAAGCTCCTACAATGAGCAGTTCTTC.

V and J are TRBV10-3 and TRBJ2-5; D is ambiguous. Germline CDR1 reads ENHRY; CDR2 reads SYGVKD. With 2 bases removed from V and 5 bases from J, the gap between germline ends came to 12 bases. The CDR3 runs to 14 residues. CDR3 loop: CAISEEVVRETQYF. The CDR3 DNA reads TGTGCCATCAGTGAGGAGGTGGTACGGGAGACCCAGTACTTC.

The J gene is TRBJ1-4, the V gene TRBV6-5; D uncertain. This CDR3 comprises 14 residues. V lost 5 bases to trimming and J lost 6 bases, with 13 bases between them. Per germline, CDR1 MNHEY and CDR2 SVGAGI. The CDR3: CASSPLQRDEKLFF. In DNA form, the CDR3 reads TGTGCCAGCAGTCCCCTCCAGAGGGATGAAAAACTGTTTTTT.

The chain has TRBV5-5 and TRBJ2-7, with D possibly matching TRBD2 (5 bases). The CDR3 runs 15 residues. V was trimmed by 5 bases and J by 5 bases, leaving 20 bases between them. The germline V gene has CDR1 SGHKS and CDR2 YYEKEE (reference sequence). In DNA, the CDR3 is TGTGCCAGCAGTTTAGGGCTTGGTTTCGGGGACGAGCAGTACTTC. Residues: CASSLGLGFGDEQYF.

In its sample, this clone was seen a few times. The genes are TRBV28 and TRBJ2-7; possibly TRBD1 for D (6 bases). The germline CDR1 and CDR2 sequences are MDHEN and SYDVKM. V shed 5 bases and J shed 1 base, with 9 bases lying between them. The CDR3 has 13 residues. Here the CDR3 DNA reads TGTGCCAGCAGTCCGGGACATTCCTACGAGCAGTACTTC. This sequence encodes CASSPGHSYEQYF.

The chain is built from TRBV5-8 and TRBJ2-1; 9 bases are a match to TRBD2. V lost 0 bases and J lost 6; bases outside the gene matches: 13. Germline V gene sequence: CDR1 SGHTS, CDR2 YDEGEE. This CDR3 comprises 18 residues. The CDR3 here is CASSLGVQSSGAPNEQFF. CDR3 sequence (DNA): TGTGCCAGCAGCTTGGGGGTTCAGTCTAGCGGGGCCCCCAATGAGCAGTTCTTC. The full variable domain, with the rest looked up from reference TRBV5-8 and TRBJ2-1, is EAGVTQSPTHLIKTRGQQATLRCSPISGHTSVYWYQQALGLGLQFLLWYDEGEERNRGNFPPRFSGRQFPNYSSELNVNALELEDSALYLCASSLGVQSSGAPNEQFFGPGTRLTVL.

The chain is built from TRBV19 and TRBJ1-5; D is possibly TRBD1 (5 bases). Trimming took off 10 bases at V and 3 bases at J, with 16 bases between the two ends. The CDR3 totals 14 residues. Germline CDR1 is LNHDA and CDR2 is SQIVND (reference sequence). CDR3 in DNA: TGTGCCACCCAACGCAGGGAAACCAATCAGCCCCAGCATTTT. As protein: CATQRRETNQPQHF.

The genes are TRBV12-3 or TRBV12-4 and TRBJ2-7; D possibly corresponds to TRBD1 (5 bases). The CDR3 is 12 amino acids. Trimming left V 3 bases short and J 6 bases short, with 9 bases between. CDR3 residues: CASSFDSLEQYF. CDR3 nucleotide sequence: TGTGCCAGCAGTTTCGACAGCCTCGAGCAGTACTTC.